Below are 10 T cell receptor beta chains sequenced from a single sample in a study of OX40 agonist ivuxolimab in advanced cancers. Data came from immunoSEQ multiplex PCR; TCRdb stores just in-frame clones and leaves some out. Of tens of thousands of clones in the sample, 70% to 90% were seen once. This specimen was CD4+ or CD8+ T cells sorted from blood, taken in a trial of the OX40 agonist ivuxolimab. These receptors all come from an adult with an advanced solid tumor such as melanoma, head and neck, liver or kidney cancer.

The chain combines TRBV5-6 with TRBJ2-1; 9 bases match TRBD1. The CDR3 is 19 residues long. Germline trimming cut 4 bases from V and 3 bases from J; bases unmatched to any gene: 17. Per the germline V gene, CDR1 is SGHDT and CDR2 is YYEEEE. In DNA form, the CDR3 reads TGTGCCAGCAGCAATTCCGGGACAGGGACGTCATGGGACTACAATGAGCAGTTCTTC. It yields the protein CASSNSGTGTSWDYNEQFF. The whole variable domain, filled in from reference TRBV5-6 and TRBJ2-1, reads DAGVTQSPTHLIKTRGQQVTLRCSPKSGHDTVSWYQQALGQGPQFIFQYYEEEERQRGNFPDRFSGHQFPNYSSELNVNALLLGDSALYLCASSNSGTGTSWDYNEQFFGPGTRLTVL.

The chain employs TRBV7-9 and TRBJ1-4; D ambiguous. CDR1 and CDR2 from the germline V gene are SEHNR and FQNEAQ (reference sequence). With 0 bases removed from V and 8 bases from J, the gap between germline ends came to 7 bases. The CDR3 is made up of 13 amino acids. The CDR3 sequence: CASSLAAWEKLFF. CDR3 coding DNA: TGTGCCAGCAGCTTAGCGGCCTGGGAAAAACTGTTTTTT. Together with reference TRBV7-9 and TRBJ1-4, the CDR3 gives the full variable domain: DTGVSQNPRHKITKRGQNVTFRCDPISEHNRLYWYRQTLGQGPEFLTYFQNEAQLEKSRLLSDRFSAERPKGSFSTLEIQRTEQGDSAMYLCASSLAAWEKLFFGSGTQLSVL.

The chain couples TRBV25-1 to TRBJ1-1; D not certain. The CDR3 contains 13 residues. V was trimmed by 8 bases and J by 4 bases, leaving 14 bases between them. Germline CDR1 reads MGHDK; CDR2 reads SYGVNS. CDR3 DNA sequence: TGTGCCAGCCAGATAGTCGGCGCCACTGAAGCTTTCTTT. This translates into CASQIVGATEAFF.

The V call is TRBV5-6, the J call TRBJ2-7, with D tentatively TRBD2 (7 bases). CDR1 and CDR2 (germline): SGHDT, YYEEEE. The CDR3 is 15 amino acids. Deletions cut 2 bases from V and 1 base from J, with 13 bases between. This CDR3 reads CASSFGGRASYEQYF. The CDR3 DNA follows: TGTGCCAGCAGCTTCGGGGGGCGAGCGTCCTACGAGCAGTACTTC. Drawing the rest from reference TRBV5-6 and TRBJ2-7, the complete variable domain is DAGVTQSPTHLIKTRGQQVTLRCSPKSGHDTVSWYQQALGQGPQFIFQYYEEEERQRGNFPDRFSGHQFPNYSSELNVNALLLGDSALYLCASSFGGRASYEQYFGPGTRLTVT.

The CDR3 DNA is TGTGCCAGCAGTGGCCAGGAGTCCTCCTACGAGCAGTACTTC. It is translated as CASSGQESSYEQYF. This chain joins TRBV27 and TRBJ2-7; D uncertain. CDR1 is MNHEY and CDR2 is SMNVEV in the germline V gene (reference sequence). Trimming pared 5 bases from V and 0 bases from J, leaving 11 bases between. The CDR3 totals 14 residues.

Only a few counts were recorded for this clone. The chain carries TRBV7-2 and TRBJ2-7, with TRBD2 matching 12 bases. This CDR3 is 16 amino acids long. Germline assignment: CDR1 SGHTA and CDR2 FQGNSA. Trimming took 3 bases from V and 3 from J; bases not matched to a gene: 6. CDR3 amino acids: CASSFHGTSGFYEQYF. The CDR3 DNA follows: TGTGCCAGCAGCTTCCATGGGACTAGCGGGTTCTACGAGCAGTACTTC.

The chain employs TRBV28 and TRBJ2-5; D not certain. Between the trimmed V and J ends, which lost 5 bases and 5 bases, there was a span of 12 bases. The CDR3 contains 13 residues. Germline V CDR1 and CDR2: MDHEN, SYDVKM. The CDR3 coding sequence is TGTGCCAGCAGTCCGGGTTTTGGGGAGACCCAGTACTTC. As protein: CASSPGFGETQYF.

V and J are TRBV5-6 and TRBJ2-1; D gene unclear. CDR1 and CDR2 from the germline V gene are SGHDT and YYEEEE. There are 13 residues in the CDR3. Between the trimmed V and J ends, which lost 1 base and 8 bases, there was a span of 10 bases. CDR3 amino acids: CASSLLSGDEQFF. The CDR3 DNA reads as TGTGCCAGCAGCTTGCTCTCGGGCGATGAGCAGTTCTTC.

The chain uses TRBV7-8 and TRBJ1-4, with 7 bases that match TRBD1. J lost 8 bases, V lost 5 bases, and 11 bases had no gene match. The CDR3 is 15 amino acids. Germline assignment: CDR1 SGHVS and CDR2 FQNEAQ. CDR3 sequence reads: CASSPQTGSDEKLFF. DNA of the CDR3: TGTGCCAGCAGCCCCCAGACAGGGAGCGACGAAAAACTGTTTTTT.

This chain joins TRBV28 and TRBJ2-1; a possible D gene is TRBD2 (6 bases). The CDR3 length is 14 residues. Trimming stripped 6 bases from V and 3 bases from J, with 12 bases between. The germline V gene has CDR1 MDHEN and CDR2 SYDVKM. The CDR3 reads CASRGLANYNEQFF. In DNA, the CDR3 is TGTGCCAGCAGGGGGCTAGCGAACTACAATGAGCAGTTCTTC.